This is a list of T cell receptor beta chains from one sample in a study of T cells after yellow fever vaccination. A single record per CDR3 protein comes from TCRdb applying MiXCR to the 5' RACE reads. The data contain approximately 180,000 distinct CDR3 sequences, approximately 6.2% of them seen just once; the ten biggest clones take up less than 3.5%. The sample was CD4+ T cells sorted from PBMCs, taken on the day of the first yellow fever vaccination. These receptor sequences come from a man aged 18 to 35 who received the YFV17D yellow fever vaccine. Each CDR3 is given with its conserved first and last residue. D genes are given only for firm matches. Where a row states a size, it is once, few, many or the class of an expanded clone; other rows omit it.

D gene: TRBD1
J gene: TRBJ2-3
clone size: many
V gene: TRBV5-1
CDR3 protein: CASSLEGTGTNTQYF
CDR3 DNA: TGCGCCAGCAGCTTGGAGGGGACAGGTACGAATACGCAGTATTTT

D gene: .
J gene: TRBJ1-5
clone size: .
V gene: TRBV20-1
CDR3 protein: CSARPGTGNQPQHF
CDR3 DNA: TGCAGTGCTAGACCCGGGACGGGGAATCAGCCCCAGCATTTT

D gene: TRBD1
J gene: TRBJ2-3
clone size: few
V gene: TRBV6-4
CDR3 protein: CASSQGAAGTQYF
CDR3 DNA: TGTGCCAGCAGTCAGGGGGCTGCGGGTACGCAGTATTTT

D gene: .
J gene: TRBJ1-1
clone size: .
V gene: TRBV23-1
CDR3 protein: CVCRREMHPEAFF
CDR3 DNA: TGCGTCTGCAGGCGGGAGATGCACCCTGAAGCTTTCTTT

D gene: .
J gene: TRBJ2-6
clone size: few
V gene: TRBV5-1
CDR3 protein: CASKPFGSGANVLTF
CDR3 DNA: TGCGCCAGCAAGCCTTTCGGCTCTGGGGCCAACGTCCTGACTTTC

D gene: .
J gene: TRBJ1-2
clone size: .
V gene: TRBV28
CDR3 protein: CASSLIRDGYTF
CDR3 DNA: TGTGCCAGCAGTTTAATTAGGGACGGCTACACCTTC

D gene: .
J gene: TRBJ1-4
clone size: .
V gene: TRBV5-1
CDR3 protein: CASSLTPGSEKLFF
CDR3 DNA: TGCGCCAGCAGCCTCACCCCAGGGTCCGAAAAACTGTTTTTT

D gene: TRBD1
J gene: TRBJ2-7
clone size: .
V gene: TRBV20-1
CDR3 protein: CSARDRSGQAAEQYF
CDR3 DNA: TGCAGTGCTAGAGATCGTTCGGGACAGGCCGCCGAGCAGTACTTC

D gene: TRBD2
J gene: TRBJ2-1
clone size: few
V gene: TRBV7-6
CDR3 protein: CASSFSTSGGAGEQFF
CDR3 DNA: TGTGCCAGCAGCTTTTCGACTAGCGGGGGGGCCGGTGAGCAGTTCTTC

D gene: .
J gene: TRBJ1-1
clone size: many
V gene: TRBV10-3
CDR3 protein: CAIRKDLNTEAFF
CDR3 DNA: TGTGCCATCAGGAAGGACTTGAACACTGAAGCTTTCTTT

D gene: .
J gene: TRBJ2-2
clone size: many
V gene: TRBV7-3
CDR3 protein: CASRNYGNTGELFF
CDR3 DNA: TGTGCCAGCAGGAATTACGGGAACACCGGGGAGCTGTTTTTT

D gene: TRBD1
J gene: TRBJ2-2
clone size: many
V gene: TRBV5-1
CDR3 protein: CASSRGQGVGTGELFF
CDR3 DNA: TGCGCCAGCAGCCGCGGACAGGGAGTAGGCACCGGGGAGCTGTTTTTT

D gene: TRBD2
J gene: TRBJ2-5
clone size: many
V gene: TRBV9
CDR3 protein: CASSVGYSGGQETQYF
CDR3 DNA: TGTGCCAGCAGCGTAGGATACAGCGGGGGGCAAGAGACCCAGTACTTC

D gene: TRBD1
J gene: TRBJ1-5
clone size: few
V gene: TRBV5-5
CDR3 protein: CASSSFGTGGNQPQHF
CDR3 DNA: TGTGCCAGCAGCTCGTTCGGGACAGGGGGAAATCAGCCCCAGCATTTT

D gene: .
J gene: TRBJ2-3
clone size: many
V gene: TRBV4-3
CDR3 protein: CASSQGGGADTQYF
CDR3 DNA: TGCGCCAGCAGCCAAGGCGGCGGGGCAGATACGCAGTATTTT

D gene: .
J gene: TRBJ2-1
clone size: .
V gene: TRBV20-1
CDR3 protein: CSPPTHNEQFF
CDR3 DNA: TGCAGTCCCCCCACCCACAATGAGCAGTTCTTC

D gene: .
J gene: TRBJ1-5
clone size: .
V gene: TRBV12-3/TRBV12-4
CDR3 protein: CASSLGAQFNQPQHF
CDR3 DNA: TGTGCCAGCAGTTTAGGTGCTCAGTTCAATCAGCCCCAGCATTTT

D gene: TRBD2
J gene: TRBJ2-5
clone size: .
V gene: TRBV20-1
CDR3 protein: CSARRAGVQETQYF
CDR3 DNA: TGCAGTGCTAGACGAGCGGGGGTCCAAGAGACCCAGTACTTC

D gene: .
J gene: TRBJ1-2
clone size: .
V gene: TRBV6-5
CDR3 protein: CASSYSSQGLGGYTF
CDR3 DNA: TGTGCCAGCAGTTACTCGAGTCAGGGATTGGGCGGCTACACCTTC

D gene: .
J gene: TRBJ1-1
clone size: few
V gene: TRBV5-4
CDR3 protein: CASSFGGGNTEAFF
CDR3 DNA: TGTGCCAGCAGCTTTGGGGGGGGTAACACTGAAGCTTTCTTT

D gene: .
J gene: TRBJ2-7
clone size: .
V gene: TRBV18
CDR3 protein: CASSSGFSAEQYF
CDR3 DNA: TGTGCCAGCTCATCCGGCTTCAGCGCCGAGCAGTACTTC

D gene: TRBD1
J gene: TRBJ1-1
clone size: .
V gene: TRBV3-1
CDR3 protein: CASRLRDSNTEAFF
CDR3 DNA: TGTGCCAGCAGACTCCGGGACAGTAACACTGAAGCTTTCTTT

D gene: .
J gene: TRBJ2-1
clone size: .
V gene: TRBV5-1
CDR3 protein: CASSLAGVAYNEQFF
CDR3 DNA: TGCGCCAGCAGCTTGGCGGGGGTTGCCTACAATGAGCAGTTCTTC

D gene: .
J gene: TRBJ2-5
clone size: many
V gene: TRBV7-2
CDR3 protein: CASSLANQETQYF
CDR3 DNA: TGTGCCAGCAGCTTAGCGAACCAAGAGACCCAGTACTTC

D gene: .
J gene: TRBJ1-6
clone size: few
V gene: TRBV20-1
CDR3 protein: CSARDQGPEGSPLHF
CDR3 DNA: TGCAGTGCTAGAGATCAGGGCCCCGAAGGTTCACCCCTCCACTTT

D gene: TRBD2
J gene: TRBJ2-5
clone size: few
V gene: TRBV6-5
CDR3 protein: CASSSRTSGKETQYF
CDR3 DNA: TGTGCCAGCAGTTCTCGGACTAGCGGGAAAGAGACCCAGTACTTC

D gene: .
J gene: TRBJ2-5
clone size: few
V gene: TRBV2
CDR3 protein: CASSEIGGQNF
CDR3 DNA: TGTGCCAGCAGTGAGATTGGGGGGCAAAACTTC

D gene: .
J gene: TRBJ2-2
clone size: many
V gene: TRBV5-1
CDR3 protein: CASSSTPGDPGELFF
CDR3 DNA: TGCGCCAGCAGCTCCACCCCCGGGGATCCCGGGGAGCTGTTTTTT

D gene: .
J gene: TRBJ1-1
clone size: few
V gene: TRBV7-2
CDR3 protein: CASSQPGVGTEAFF
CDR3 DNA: TGTGCCAGCAGCCAACCAGGGGTGGGGACTGAAGCTTTCTTT

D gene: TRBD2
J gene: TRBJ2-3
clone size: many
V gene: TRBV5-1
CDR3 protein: CASSAGGRAGAHTQYF
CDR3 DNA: TGCGCCAGCAGCGCCGGCGGGCGAGCGGGGGCCCATACGCAGTATTTT

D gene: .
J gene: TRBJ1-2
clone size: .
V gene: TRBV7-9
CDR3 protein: CASSSFGISSYGYTF
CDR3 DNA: TGTGCCAGCAGCTCATTCGGGATTAGCAGCTATGGCTACACCTTC

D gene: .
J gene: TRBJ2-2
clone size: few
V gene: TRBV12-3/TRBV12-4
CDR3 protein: CASSLRRGTFNTGELFF
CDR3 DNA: TGTGCCAGCAGTTTACGACGGGGGACTTTTAACACCGGGGAGCTGTTTTTT

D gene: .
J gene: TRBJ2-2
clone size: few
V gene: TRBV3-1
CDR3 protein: CASSQSAPDTGELFF
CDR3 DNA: TGTGCCAGCAGCCAATCCGCGCCCGACACCGGGGAGCTGTTTTTT

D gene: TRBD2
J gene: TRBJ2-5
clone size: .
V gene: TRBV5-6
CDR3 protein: CASSSLAGAQETQYF
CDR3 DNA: TGTGCCAGCAGCTCTCTAGCGGGGGCTCAAGAGACCCAGTACTTC

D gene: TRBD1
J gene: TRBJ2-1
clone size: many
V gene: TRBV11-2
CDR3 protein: CASSLTGQVYNEQFF
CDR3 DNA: TGTGCCAGCAGCTTGACGGGACAGGTATACAATGAGCAGTTCTTC